This TCR beta chain was captured in a study of CD8+ T cells in alopecia areata. The treatment: oral pan-JAK inhibitor, 5-10 mg twice daily. As regards this clone: Antigen unknown.

Study outcomes and limitations: In scalp and blood during tofacitinib, many expanded lesional clones persisted. The treated group had a single nonresponder, limiting CD8+ expansion-response conclusions.

Isolated RNA was reverse transcribed into cDNA used as the sequencing template. Here immunoSEQ multiplex PCR was the method, and the copy in TCRdb shows in-frame clones only, minus some. Among more than 200,000 clones, about 64% were seen once, and the ten largest hold 3.5% to 5%. V was pared by 5 bases and J by 5 bases, with 16 bases between. CDR1 and CDR2 (germline): SQVTM, ANQGSEA. This CDR3 contains 14 residues. The chain links TRBV29-1 to TRBJ2-1; D gene unclear. The sequence came from a human donor with alopecia areata. The material was CD4+ T cells sorted from blood, obtained at week 4, from a patient treated with tofacitinib. As DNA, the CDR3 is TGCAGCGTTCCCACTTCCCTCTGGGACAATGAGCAGTTCTTC. Translated, it gives CSVPTSLWDNEQFF.